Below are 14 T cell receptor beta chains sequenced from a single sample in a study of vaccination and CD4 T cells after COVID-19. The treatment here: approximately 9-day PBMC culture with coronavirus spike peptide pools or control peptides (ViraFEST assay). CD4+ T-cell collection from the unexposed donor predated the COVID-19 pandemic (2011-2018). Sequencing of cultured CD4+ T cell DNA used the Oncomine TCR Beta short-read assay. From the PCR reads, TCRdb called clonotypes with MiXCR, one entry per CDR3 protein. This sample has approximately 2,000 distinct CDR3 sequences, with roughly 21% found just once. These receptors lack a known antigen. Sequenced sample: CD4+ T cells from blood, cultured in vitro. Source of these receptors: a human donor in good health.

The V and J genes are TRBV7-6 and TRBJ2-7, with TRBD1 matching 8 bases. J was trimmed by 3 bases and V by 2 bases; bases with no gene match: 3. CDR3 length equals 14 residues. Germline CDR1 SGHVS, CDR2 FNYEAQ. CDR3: CASSLQGASYEQYF. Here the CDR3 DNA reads TGTGCCAGCAGCTTACAGGGGGCGAGCTACGAGCAGTACTTC.

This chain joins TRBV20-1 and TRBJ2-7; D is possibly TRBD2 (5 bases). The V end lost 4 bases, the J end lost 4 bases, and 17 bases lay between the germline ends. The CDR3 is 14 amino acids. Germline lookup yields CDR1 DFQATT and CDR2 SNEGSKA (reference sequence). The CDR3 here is CSAMDRAAGYEQYF. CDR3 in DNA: TGCAGTGCTATGGACCGGGCCGCGGGTTACGAGCAGTACTTC.

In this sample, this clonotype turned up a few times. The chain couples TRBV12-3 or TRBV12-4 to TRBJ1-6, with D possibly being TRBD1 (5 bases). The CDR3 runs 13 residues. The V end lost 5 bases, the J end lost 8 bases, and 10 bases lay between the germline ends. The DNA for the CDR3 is TGTGCCAGCAGTCCGTCCAGGGATTCACCCCTCCACTTT. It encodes CASSPSRDSPLHF.

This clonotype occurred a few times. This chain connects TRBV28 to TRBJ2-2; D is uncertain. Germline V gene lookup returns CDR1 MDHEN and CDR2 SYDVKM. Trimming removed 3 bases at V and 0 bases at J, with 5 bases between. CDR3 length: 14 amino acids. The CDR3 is CASSFGANTGELFF. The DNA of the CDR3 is TGTGCCAGCAGTTTCGGTGCGAACACCGGGGAGCTGTTTTTT. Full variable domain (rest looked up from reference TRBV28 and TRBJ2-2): DVKVTQSSRYLVKRTGEKVFLECVQDMDHENMFWYRQDPGLGLRLIYFSYDVKMKEKGDIPEGYSVSREKKERFSLILESASTNQTSMYLCASSFGANTGELFFGEGSRLTVL.

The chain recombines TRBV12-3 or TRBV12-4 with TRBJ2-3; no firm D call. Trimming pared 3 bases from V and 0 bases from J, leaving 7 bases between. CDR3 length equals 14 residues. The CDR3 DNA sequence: TGTGCCAGCAGTTTCTCAGGTAGCACAGATACGCAGTATTTT. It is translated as CASSFSGSTDTQYF.

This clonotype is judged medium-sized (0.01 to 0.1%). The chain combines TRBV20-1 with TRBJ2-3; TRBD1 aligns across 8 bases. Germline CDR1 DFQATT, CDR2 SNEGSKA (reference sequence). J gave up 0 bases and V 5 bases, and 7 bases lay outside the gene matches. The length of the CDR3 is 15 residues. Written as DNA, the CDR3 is TGCAGTGCTGCAAGACGACAGGGGAGCACAGATACGCAGTATTTT. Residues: CSAARRQGSTDTQYF.

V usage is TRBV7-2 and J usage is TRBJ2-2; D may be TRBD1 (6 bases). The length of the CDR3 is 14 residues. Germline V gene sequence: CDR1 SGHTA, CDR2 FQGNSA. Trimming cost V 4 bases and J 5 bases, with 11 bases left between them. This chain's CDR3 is CASSSQGRTGELFF. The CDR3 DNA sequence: TGTGCCAGCAGCTCACAGGGCCGGACCGGGGAGCTGTTTTTT.

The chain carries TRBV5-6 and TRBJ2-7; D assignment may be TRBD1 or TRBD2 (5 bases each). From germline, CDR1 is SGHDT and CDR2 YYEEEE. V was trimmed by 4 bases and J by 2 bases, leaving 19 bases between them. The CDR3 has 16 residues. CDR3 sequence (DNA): TGTGCCAGCAGCCCTCACGGGACGGAGGAGACCTACGAGCAGTACTTC. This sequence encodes CASSPHGTEETYEQYF.

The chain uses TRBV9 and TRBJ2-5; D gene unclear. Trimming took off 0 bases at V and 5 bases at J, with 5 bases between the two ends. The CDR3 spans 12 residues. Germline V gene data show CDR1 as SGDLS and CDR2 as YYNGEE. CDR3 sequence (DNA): TGTGCCAGCAGCGTAGTCCCCGAGACCCAGTACTTC. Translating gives CASSVVPETQYF.

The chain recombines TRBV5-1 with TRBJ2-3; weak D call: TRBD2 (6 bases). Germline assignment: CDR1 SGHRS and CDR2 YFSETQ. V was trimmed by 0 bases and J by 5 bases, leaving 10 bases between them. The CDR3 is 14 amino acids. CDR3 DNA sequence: TGCGCCAGCAGCTTGGCCCCGGGAGAAGATACGCAGTATTTT. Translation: CASSLAPGEDTQYF.

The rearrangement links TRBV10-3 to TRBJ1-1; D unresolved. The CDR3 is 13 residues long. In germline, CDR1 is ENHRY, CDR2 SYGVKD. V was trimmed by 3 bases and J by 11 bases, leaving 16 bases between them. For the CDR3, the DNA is TGTGCCATCAGTGAAAAGAACCTGGGGTTCGCTTTCTTT. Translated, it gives CAISEKNLGFAFF.

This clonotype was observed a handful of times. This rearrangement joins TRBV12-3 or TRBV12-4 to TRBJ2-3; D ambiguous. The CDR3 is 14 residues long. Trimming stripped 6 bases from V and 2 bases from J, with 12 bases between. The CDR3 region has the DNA TGTGCCAGCAGCCCCCAACGGGCCACAGATACGCAGTATTTT. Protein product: CASSPQRATDTQYF.

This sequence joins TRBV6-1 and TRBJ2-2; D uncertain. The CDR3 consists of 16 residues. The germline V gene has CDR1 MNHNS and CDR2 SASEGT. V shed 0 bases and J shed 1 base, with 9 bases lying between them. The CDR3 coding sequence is TGTGCCAGCAGTGAAGCGCGCGGTGGGAACACCGGGGAGCTGTTTTTT. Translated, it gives CASSEARGGNTGELFF.

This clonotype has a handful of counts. CDR3 sequence reads: CASSLGGGIGETQYF. The CDR3 nucleotides read TGTGCCAGCAGCTTGGGGGGGGGAATCGGAGAGACCCAGTACTTC. J is TRBJ2-5 and V is TRBV7-2; 7 bases map to TRBD2. V lost 3 bases to trimming and J lost 4 bases; unmatched junction nucleotides: 8. The CDR3 is 15 residues long. Germline CDR1 is SGHTA and CDR2 is FQGNSA.